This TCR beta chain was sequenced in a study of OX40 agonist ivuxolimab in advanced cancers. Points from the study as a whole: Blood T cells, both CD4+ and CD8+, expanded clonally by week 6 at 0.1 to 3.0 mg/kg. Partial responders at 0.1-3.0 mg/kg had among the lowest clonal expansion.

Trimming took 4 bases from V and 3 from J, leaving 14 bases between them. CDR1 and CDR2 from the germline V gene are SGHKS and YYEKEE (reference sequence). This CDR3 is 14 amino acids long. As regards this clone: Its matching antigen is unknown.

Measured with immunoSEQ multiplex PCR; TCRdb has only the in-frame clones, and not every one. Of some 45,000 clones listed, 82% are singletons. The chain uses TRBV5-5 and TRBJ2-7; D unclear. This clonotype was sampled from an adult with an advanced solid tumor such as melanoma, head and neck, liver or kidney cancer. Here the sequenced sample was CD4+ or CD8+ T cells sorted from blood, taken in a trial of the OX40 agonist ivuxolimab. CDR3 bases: TGTGCCAGCAGCCCCTGGCAGGATTTCTACGAGCAGTACTTC. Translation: CASSPWQDFYEQYF.